This entry describes one TCR beta chain. No antigen is known for it. It was with a sample-barcoded 5' primer and a J-beta primer mix that a second PCR of roughly 7 to 12 cycles was run. MiXCR was run by TCRdb on the 5' RACE reads, yielding one entry per CDR3 protein. Among some 1.8 million distinct CDR3 sequences listed, around 40% were seen once. The CDR3 covers 11 residues. V lost 4 bases and J lost 8, with 8 bases in between. CDR1 is SEHNR and CDR2 is FQNEAQ in the germline V gene (reference sequence). These data originate in a study of blood T cells in healthy people across ages. Study outcomes and limitations: Using unsorted PBMCs precluded a conclusive naive versus antigen-experienced comparison.

This sequence originates from a human donor in good health. Sequenced input: blood. This sequence joins TRBV7-9 and TRBJ1-2; D unclear. CDR3 nucleotides: TGTGCCAGCAGCTCACATCTCGGCTACACCTTC. It specifies CASSSHLGYTF.